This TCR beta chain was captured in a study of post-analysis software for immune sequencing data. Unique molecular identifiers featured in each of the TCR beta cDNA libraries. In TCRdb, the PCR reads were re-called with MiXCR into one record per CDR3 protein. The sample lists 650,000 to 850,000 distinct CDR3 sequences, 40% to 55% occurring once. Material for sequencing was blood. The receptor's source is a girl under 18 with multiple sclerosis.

In DNA, the CDR3 is TGTGCCACCAGCAAGTTCACAGATACGCAGTATTTT. Its protein product is CATSKFTDTQYF. The chain recombines TRBV15 with TRBJ2-3; D unresolved. The CDR3 extends over 12 amino acids. Germline V lookup: CDR1 LNHNV, CDR2 YYDKDF (reference sequence). V was pared by 4 bases and J by 2 bases, with 4 bases between.